The present T cell receptor (beta chain) was sequenced within a study of blood T cells in healthy people across ages. Whole-study findings and limits: The study regarded diversity estimates from one million T cells as underestimates.

Note on this clonotype: The target antigen is unknown.

The length of the CDR3 is 12 residues. In germline, CDR1 is MDHEN, CDR2 SYDVKM. A sample-barcoded 5' primer and a J-beta primer mix were used in a second PCR of about 6 to 11 cycles. A template-switch adaptor with 12 random nucleotides tagged each cDNA molecule. TCRdb fed the 5' RACE reads into MiXCR, producing one record per CDR3 protein. The sample records approximately 1,000,000 distinct CDR3 sequences, more than 40% being singletons. The sequence came from a woman aged 60-75 years in good health. V is TRBV28 and J is TRBJ2-5; D unclear. Judging by the DNA end, TRBJ2-7 fits better; the J call may be wrong. The specimen was blood. Written as DNA, the CDR3 is TGTGCCAGCAGTCCGCACCTATACGAGCAGTACTTC. Amino acids: CASSPHLYEQYF.